These 13 T cell receptor beta chains were sequenced from one sample in a study of blood T cell repertoires in COVID-19 (dated by TCRdb to between 2020 and 2021). Library construction relied on the immunoSEQ multiplex PCR assay. Held by TCRdb, this immuneACCESS table contains in-frame sequences only and omits some clones. Under half of the omission traces to an unresolved V gene where checked; the cause of the rest is unknown. The sample table records approximately 31,000 clones; 90% to 95% of these occur just once. In total, the top ten clones hold under 4% of the sample. The sequencing sample was made of peripheral blood. The receptor set was obtained from a man in his 60s with acute or convalescent COVID-19.

The CDR3 sequence is CASSSGQGADGYTF. CDR3 coding DNA: TGTGCCAGCAGCTCCGGGCAGGGGGCGGATGGCTACACCTTC. The V call is TRBV5-4, the J call TRBJ1-2; 8 bases are a match to TRBD1. Germline V gene sequence: CDR1 SGHNT, CDR2 YYREEE (reference sequence). Trimming cost V 3 bases and J 6 bases; bases outside gene matches: 7. The CDR3 is made up of 14 amino acids.

The chain carries TRBV6-2 or TRBV6-3 and TRBJ1-2, with a possible D match to TRBD1 (5 bases). There are 13 residues in the CDR3. Germline V gene lookup returns CDR1 MNHEY and CDR2 SVGEGT. Trimming stripped 6 bases from V and 7 bases from J, with 15 bases between. The CDR3: CASSDGRGGGYTF. For the CDR3, the DNA is TGTGCCAGCAGCGACGGTAGGGGTGGTGGCTACACCTTC.

This clone was found once. The chain carries TRBV6-5 and TRBJ1-2; unclear D gene. The V gene lost 6 bases and the J gene lost 8 bases, with 16 bases spanning the gap. Germline V gives CDR1 MNHEY, CDR2 SVGAGI. The CDR3 is 13 residues long. The CDR3 spells CASRASFRGGYTF. Here the CDR3 DNA reads TGTGCCAGCAGAGCTTCCTTCCGCGGGGGCTACACCTTC.

This clone was picked up one time. The chain has TRBV5-1 and TRBJ2-5; TRBD2 aligns across 10 bases. Germline V gene sequence: CDR1 SGHRS, CDR2 YFSETQ. V shed 1 base and J 2 bases; nucleotides not matched to a gene: 8. CDR3 length: 17 amino acids. DNA of the CDR3: TGCGCCAGCAGCTTGCCCAAAGGGACTAGCGAGCAAGAGACCCAGTACTTC. Protein sequence: CASSLPKGTSEQETQYF.

V is TRBV5-4 and J is TRBJ2-2, with D unclear. Germline CDR1 and CDR2: SGHNT and YYREEE (reference sequence). The CDR3 has 16 residues. V was trimmed by 0 bases and J by 2 bases, leaving 11 bases between them. CDR3 residues: CASSLVGSINTGELFF. CDR3 DNA sequence: TGTGCCAGCAGCTTGGTGGGTAGCATTAACACCGGGGAGCTGTTTTTT.

The V gene is TRBV9, the J gene TRBJ2-1; perhaps TRBD1 as D (6 bases). Germline CDR1 is SGDLS and CDR2 is YYNGEE. Trimming cost V 1 base and J 0 bases, with 14 bases left between them. The CDR3 length is 17 residues. The CDR3 reads CASSVKGDRYSYNEQFF. Written as DNA, the CDR3 is TGTGCCAGCAGCGTAAAGGGGGATAGGTACTCCTACAATGAGCAGTTCTTC.

The J gene is TRBJ1-3, the V gene TRBV6-5, with D perhaps TRBD1 (5 bases). V lost 7 bases and J lost 1, with 11 bases in between. The CDR3 is 14 residues long. CDR1 is MNHEY, CDR2 SVGAGI, per germline. The CDR3 protein is CASTRGSSGNTIYF. The CDR3 DNA sequence: TGTGCCAGCACCCGGGGGTCTTCTGGAAACACCATATATTTT.

The CDR3 loop reads CASSIVPGTSSYNEQFF. DNA of the CDR3: TGTGCCAGTAGTATCGTTCCCGGGACATCCTCCTACAATGAGCAGTTCTTC. This chain connects TRBV19 to TRBJ2-1; TRBD1 might be the D (6 bases). CDR3 length equals 17 residues. Per the germline V gene, CDR1 is LNHDA and CDR2 is SQIVND (reference sequence). The V and J ends lost 3 bases and 0 bases respectively, with 15 bases between them.

The gene calls are TRBV14 and TRBJ1-4, with D possibly being TRBD1 (5 bases). Trimming shortened V by 2 bases and J by 2 bases, and 9 bases separated the two germline ends. This CDR3 contains 15 residues. Looked up from germline, CDR1 is SGHDN and CDR2 is FVKESK. CDR3 DNA: TGTGCCAGCAGCCAAAGACAGAGGACTAATGAAAAACTGTTTTTT. Its protein product is CASSQRQRTNEKLFF.

The V gene is TRBV11-2, the J gene TRBJ2-1; TRBD2 matches at 12 bases. Germline-derived CDR1 and CDR2 are SGHAT and FQNNGV. Germline trimming cut 5 bases from V and 6 bases from J; bases unmatched to any gene: 5. CDR3 length: 15 residues. The CDR3 nucleotides are TGTGCCAGCAGCCGTGGACTAGCGGGGATCAATGAGCAGTTCTTC. Translated, it gives CASSRGLAGINEQFF.

This clone has a handful of counts. J is TRBJ1-1 and V is TRBV18; no definite D call. The germline V and J ends were trimmed by 6 bases and 3 bases, with 11 bases remaining between them. This CDR3 has 13 amino acids. Germline CDR1 KGHSH, CDR2 LQKENI. The CDR3 reads CASSSVRDTEAFF. CDR3 DNA: TGTGCCAGCTCGTCGGTGAGGGACACTGAAGCTTTCTTT.

This chain links TRBV4-3 with TRBJ1-2, with D perhaps TRBD1 (6 bases). Trimming cost V 1 base and J 3 bases, with 12 bases left between them. Germline CDR1 LGHNA, CDR2 YSLEER. The CDR3 extends over 15 amino acids. CDR3 in amino acids: CASSQVGEGDYGYTF. CDR3 in DNA: TGCGCCAGCAGCCAAGTAGGGGAGGGGGACTATGGCTACACCTTC.

The chain is built from TRBV11-1 and TRBJ2-7, with D maybe TRBD2 (6 bases). V was clipped by 3 bases and J by 3 bases, with 12 bases between them. Germline values: CDR1 SGHAT, CDR2 FQDESV (reference sequence). The length of the CDR3 is 14 residues. CDR3 amino acids: CASSFSADYYEQYF. The CDR3 nucleotides read TGTGCCAGCAGCTTCAGCGCGGACTACTACGAGCAGTACTTC.